The clone carrying this T cell receptor (beta chain) has a handful of counts. The record originates from a study of blood T cell repertoires in COVID-19. Study summary: COVID-19 samples collected from the United States, Italy and Spain covered acute and convalescent phases. The analysed material was cDNA or gDNA that came from T cells, B-cell-depleted T cells, or PBMCs.

Germline V gene sequence: CDR1 MNHNS, CDR2 SASEGT. The CDR3 is 13 amino acids. J gave up 6 bases and V 5 bases, and 4 bases lay outside the gene matches. Under the authors' procedure: Nucleated cell number was recorded as an estimate derived from reference gene primer amplification. TCRdb keeps only in-frame clones here, not all; method: immunoSEQ multiplex PCR. V and J calls and clone size are given by that table; D and trimming were obtained from the DNA. The top ten clones hold less than 20% of a sample with roughly 130,000 clones, about four fifths of them seen once. This sequence joins TRBV6-1 and TRBJ2-7; TRBD1 matches 10 bases. Material for sequencing was peripheral blood. The clonotype originates from a woman between 50 and 59 years old with acute or convalescent COVID-19. The DNA of the CDR3 is TGTGCCAGCAGTTCGGGACAGGGGCGCGAGCAGTACTTC. It specifies CASSSGQGREQYF.